This T cell receptor beta chain originates from a study of regulatory T cells in long-lasting Graves disease. In its sample, this clonotype was seen many times. Sequencing libraries for TCR beta were prepared with iRepertoire HTBI primers and Arm-PCR of CDR3 regions. MiXCR was run by TCRdb on the multiplex PCR reads, yielding one entry per CDR3 protein. The top ten hold 7.8% of the sample, which has about 430,000 distinct CDR3 sequences, 15% seen once. This CDR3 spans 15 amino acids. The ends were cut back, 3 bases at V and 2 bases at J, with 11 bases in the middle. Sample time point: newly diagnosed GD, antithyroid drugs for less than 3 months. PBMC-derived RNA was used for the TCR library. The sample was also linked to a second study, of T cells in Graves' hyperthyroidism and ophthalmopathy.

The chain links TRBV12-3 or TRBV12-4 to TRBJ2-1; no definite D call. The sample in question was peripheral blood mononuclear cells (PBMCs), obtained at new diagnosis, from a patient treated with antithyroid drugs. This sequence originates from a woman in her 40s with Graves disease. The CDR3 is CASSFEEETYNEQFF. DNA for the CDR3: TGTGCCAGCAGTTTTGAAGAGGAAACCTACAATGAGCAGTTCTTC.